This T cell receptor (beta chain) was obtained from a study of neurological immune-mediated disorders. cDNA synthesis was performed by 5'RACE with 10-nucleotide random UMIs. TCRdb reprocessed the 5' RACE reads via MiXCR and lists one record per CDR3 protein. The sample holds about 95,000 distinct CDR3 sequences; around 3.3% are singletons and the top ten take around 6%. On this clonotype itself: It may be a read error: a sequence one base away is much more abundant.

This CDR3 is 16 amino acids long. The source of this sequence is a woman under 30 with multiple sclerosis. Sample: PBMCs. This sequence joins TRBV12-3 or TRBV12-4 and TRBJ2-3; the match to TRBD2 covers 7 bases. CDR3 residues: CANSYQGGTSTDTQYF. The CDR3, as DNA: TGTGCCAACAGTTACCAGGGAGGGACTAGCACAGATACGCAGTATTTT.